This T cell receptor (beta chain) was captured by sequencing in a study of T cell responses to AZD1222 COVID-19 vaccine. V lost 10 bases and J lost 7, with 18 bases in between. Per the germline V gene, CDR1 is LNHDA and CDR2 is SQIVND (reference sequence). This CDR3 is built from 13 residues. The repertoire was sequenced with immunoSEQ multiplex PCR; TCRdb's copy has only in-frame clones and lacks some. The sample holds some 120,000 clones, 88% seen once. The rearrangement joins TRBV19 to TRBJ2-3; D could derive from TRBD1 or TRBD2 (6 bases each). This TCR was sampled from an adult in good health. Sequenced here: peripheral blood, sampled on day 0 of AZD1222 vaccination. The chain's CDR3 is CATNPGDTNTQYF. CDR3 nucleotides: TGTGCCACTAACCCGGGGGACACGAATACGCAGTATTTT.